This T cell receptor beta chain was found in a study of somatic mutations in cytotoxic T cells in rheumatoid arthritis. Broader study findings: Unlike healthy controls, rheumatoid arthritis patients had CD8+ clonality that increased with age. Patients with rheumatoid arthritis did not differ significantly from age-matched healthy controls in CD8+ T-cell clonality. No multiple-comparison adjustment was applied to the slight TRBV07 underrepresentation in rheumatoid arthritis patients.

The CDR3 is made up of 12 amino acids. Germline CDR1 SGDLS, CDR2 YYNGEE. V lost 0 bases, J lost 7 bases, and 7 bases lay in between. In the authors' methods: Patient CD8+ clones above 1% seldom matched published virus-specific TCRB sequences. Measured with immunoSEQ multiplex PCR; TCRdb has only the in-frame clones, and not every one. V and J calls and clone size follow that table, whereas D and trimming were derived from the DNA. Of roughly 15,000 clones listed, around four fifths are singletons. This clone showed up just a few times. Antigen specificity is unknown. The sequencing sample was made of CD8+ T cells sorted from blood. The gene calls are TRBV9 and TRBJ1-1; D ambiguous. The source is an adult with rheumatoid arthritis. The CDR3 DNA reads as TGTGCCAGCAGCGTAGGGGCAGGTGAAGCTTTCTTT. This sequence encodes CASSVGAGEAFF.